This paragraph covers one T cell receptor (beta chain) sequence. This CDR3 contains 15 residues. V was pared by 5 bases and J by 7 bases, with 12 bases of the junction left unmatched. CDR1 MNHEY and CDR2 SMNVEV come from the germline V gene (reference sequence). Sequencing was performed with immunoSEQ multiplex PCR; in TCRdb, only in-frame clones are kept and a portion is missing. The data hold about 38,000 clones, with about three quarters observed a single time. This entry belongs to a study of blood T cell repertoires in COVID-19. On the study more broadly: Donors in the United States, Italy and Spain gave samples during acute or convalescent COVID-19. PBMCs, B-cell-depleted T cells, or T cells were the source of the cDNA or gDNA that made up the material.

Seattle participants joined during active infection and were tracked over time. The sequenced sample consisted of peripheral blood. The receptor was derived from a man in his 70s with COVID-19, enrolled during active disease. The chain is built from TRBV27 and TRBJ2-7; 9 nucleotides agree with TRBD1. The CDR3: CASSPTTGGSREQYF. The CDR3 DNA reads TGTGCCAGCAGTCCTACGACAGGGGGTTCGAGGGAGCAGTACTTC.